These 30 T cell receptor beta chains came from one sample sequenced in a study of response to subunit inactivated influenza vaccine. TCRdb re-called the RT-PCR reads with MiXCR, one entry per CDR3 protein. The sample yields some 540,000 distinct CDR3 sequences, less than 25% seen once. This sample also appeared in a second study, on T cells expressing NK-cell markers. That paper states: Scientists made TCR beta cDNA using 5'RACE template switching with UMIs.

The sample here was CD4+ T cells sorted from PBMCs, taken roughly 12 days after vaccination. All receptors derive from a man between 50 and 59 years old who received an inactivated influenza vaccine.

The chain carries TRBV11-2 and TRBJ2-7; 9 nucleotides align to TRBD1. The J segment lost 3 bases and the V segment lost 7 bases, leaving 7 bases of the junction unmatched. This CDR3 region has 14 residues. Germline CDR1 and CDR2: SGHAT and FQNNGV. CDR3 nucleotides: TGTGCCAGCAACACTTGGGGACAGGGCTACGAGCAGTACTTC. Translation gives CASNTWGQGYEQYF.

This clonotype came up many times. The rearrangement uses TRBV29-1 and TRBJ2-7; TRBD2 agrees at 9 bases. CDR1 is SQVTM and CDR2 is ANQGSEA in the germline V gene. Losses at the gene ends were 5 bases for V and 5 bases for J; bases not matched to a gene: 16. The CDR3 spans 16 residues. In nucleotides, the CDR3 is TGCAGCGTTTTTACCCATAGCGGGAGAATCTGGAACGAGCAGTACTTC. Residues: CSVFTHSGRIWNEQYF.

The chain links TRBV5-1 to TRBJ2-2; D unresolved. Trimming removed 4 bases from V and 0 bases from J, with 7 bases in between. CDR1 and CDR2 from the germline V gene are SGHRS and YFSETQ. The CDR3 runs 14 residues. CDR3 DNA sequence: TGCGCCAGCAGCCAGGACCCGAACACCGGGGAGCTGTTTTTT. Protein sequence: CASSQDPNTGELFF.

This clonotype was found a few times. CDR3 coding DNA: TGTGCCAGCAGCTTCTTCCTAGCGGGGCCCAATGAGCAGTTCTTC. Translating gives CASSFFLAGPNEQFF. This rearrangement joins TRBV7-2 to TRBJ2-1, with 9 bases identical to TRBD2. The V and J ends lost 3 bases and 6 bases, in that order; junction bases with no gene match: 6. CDR1 and CDR2 from the germline V gene are SGHTA and FQGNSA. The CDR3 totals 15 residues.

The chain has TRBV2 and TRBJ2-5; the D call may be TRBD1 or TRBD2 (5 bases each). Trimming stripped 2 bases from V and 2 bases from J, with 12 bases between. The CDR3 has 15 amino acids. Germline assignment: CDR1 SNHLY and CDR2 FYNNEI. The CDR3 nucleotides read TGTGCCAGCAGTGAAATCGGGGCGACGCAAGAGACCCAGTACTTC. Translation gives CASSEIGATQETQYF.

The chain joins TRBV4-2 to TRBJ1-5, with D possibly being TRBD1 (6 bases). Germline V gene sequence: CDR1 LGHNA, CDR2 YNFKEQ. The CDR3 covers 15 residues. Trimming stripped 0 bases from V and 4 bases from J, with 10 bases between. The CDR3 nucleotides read TGTGCCAGCAGCCAAGATGGGGGACAAAATCAGCCCCAGCATTTT. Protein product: CASSQDGGQNQPQHF.

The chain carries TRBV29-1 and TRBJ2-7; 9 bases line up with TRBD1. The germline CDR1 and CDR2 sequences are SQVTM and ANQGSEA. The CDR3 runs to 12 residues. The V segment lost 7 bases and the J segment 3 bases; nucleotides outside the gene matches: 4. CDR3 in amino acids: CSALGQGYEQYF. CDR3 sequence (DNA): TGCAGCGCCCTGGGACAGGGCTACGAGCAGTACTTC.

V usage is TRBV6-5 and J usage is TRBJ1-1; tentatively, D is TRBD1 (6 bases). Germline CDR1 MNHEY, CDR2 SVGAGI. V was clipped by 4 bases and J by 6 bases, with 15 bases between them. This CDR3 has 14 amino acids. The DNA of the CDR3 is TGTGCCAGCAGTTTCTCCTACAGGGCGGCTGAAGCTTTCTTT. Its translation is CASSFSYRAAEAFF.

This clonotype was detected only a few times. This chain's CDR3 is CSVDGTGVFDTQYF. CDR3 DNA sequence: TGCAGCGTTGATGGGACAGGGGTCTTTGATACGCAGTATTTT. The rearrangement links TRBV29-1 to TRBJ2-3, with 10 bases aligning to TRBD1. CDR1 is SQVTM and CDR2 is ANQGSEA in the germline V gene. The CDR3 covers 14 residues. Losses at the gene ends were 3 bases for V and 6 bases for J; bases not matched to a gene: 6.

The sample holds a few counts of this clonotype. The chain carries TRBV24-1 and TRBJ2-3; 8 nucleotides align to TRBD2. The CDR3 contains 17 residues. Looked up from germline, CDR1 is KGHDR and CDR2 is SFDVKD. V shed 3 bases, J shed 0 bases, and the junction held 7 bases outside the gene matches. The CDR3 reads CATSDPSGGRSTDTQYF. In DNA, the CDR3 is TGTGCCACCAGTGATCCCTCCGGCGGGAGGAGCACAGATACGCAGTATTTT.

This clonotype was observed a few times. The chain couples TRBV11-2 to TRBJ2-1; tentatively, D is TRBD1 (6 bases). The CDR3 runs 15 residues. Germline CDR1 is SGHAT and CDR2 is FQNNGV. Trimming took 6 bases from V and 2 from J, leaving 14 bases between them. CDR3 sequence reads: CASSPTGFAYNEQFF. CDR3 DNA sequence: TGTGCCAGCAGTCCCACAGGGTTCGCCTACAATGAGCAGTTCTTC.

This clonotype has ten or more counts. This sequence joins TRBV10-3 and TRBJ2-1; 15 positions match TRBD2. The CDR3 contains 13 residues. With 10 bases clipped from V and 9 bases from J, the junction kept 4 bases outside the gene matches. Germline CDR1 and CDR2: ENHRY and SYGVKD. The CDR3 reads CATRGLAGGEQFF. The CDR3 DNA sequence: TGTGCCACCCGGGGACTAGCGGGAGGTGAGCAGTTCTTC.

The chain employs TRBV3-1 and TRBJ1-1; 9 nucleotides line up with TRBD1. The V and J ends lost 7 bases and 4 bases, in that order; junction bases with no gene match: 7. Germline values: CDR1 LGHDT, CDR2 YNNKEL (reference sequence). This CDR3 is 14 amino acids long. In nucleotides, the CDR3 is TGTGCCAGCACCCTGGGGACAGGGAGCACTGAAGCTTTCTTT. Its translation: CASTLGTGSTEAFF.

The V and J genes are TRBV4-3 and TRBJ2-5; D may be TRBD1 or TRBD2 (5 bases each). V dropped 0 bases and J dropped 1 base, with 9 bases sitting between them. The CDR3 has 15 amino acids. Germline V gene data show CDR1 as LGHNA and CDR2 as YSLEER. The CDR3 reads CASSQDSRGQETQYF. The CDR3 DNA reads TGCGCCAGCAGCCAAGATTCGAGGGGCCAAGAGACCCAGTACTTC.

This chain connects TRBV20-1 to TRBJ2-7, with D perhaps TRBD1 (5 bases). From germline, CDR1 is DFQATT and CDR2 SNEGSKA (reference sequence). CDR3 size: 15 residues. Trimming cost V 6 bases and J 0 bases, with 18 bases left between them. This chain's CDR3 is CSARVSLRSSYEQYF. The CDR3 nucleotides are TGCAGTGCCAGGGTCTCTCTAAGGAGCTCCTACGAGCAGTACTTC.

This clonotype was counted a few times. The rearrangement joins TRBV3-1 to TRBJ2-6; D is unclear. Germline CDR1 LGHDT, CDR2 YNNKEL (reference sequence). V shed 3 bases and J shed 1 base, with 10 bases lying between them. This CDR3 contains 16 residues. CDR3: CASSHLGSSGANVLTF. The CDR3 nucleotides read TGTGCCAGCAGCCATTTGGGGTCTTCTGGGGCCAACGTCCTGACTTTC.

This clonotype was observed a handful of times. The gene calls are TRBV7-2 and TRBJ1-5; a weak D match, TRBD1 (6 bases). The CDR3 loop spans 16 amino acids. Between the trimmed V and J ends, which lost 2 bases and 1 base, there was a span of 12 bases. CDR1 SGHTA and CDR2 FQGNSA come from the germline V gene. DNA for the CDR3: TGTGCCAGCAGCTTACAGGGGTTGACGAGCAATCAGCCCCAGCATTTT. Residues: CASSLQGLTSNQPQHF.

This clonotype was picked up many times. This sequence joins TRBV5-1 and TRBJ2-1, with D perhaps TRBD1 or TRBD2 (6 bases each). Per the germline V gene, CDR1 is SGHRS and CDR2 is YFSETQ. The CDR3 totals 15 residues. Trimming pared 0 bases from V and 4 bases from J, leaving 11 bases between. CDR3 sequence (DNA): TGCGCCAGCAGCTTGGAAACGGGGGCTTACAATGAGCAGTTCTTC. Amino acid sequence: CASSLETGAYNEQFF.

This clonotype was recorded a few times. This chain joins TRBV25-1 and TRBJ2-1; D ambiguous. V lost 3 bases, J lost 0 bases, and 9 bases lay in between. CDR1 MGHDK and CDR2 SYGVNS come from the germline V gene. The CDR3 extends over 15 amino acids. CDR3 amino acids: CASSDPRSSYNEQFF. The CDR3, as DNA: TGTGCCAGCAGTGACCCGAGGAGCTCCTACAATGAGCAGTTCTTC.

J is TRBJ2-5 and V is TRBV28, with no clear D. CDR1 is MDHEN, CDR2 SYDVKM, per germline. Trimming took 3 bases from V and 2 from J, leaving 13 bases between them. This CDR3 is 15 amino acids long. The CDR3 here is CASSLQTAVQETQYF. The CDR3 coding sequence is TGTGCCAGCAGTTTGCAGACCGCCGTTCAAGAGACCCAGTACTTC.

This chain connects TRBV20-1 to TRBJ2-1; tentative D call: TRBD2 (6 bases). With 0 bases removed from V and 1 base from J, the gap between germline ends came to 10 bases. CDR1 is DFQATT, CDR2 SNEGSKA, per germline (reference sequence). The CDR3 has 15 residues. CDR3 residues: CSARDPSASYNEQFF. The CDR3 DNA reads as TGCAGTGCTAGAGATCCTAGCGCGTCCTACAATGAGCAGTTCTTC.

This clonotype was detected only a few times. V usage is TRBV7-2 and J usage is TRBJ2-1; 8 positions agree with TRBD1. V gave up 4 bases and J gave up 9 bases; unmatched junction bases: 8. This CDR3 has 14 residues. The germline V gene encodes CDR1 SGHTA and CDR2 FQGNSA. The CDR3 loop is CASSSGQGVTEQFF. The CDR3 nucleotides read TGTGCCAGCAGCTCAGGACAGGGCGTTACTGAGCAGTTCTTC.

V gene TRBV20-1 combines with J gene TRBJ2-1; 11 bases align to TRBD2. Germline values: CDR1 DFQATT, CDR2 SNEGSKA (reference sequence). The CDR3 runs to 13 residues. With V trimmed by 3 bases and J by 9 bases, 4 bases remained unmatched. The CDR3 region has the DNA TGCAGTGCTAGGACTAGCGGGATTGGTGAGCAGTTCTTC. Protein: CSARTSGIGEQFF.

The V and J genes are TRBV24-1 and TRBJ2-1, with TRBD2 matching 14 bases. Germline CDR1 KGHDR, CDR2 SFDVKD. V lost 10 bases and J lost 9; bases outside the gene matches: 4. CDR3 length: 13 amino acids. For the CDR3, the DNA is TGTGCCACTGAGACTAGCGGGAGGGTTGAGCAGTTCTTC. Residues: CATETSGRVEQFF.

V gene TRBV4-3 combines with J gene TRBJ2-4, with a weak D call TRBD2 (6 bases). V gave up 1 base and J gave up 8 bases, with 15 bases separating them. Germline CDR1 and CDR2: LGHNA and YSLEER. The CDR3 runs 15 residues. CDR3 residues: CASSQAGEPGYIQYF. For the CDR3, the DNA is TGCGCCAGCAGCCAAGCGGGGGAACCGGGGTACATTCAGTACTTC.

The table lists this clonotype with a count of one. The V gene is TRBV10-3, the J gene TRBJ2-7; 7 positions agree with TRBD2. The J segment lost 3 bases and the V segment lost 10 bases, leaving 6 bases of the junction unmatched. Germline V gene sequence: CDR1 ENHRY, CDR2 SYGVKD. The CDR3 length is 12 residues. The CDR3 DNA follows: TGTGCCACCGGGACTATGCTCTACGAGCAGTACTTC. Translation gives CATGTMLYEQYF.

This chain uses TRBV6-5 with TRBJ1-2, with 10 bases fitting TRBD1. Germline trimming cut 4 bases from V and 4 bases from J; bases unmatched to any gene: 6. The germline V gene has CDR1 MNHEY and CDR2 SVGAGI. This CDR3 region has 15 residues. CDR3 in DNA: TGTGCCAGCAGTTCCCCCGGACAGGGGGGCTATGGCTACACCTTC. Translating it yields CASSSPGQGGYGYTF.

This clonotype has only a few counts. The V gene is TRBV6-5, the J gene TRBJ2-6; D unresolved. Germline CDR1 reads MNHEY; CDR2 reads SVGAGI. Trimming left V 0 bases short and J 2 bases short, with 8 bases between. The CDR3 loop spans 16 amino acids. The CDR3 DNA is TGTGCCAGCAGTTACTCCTCCCGCCCTGGGGCCAACGTCCTGACTTTC. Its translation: CASSYSSRPGANVLTF.

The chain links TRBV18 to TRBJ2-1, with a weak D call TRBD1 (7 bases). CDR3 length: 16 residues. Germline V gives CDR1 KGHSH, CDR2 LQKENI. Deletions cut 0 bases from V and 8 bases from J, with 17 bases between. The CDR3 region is CASSPPGRGVKYEQFF. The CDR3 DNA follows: TGTGCCAGCTCACCACCGGGCAGGGGGGTTAAATATGAGCAGTTCTTC.

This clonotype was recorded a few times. CDR3 in amino acids: CASAQNYNEQFF. The CDR3 DNA sequence: TGCGCCAGCGCCCAAAATTACAATGAGCAGTTCTTC. The rearrangement joins TRBV5-1 to TRBJ2-1, with no clear D. Trimming took off 7 bases at V and 4 bases at J, with 9 bases between the two ends. The CDR3 has 12 amino acids. The V gene's germline CDR1 is SGHRS and CDR2 YFSETQ.